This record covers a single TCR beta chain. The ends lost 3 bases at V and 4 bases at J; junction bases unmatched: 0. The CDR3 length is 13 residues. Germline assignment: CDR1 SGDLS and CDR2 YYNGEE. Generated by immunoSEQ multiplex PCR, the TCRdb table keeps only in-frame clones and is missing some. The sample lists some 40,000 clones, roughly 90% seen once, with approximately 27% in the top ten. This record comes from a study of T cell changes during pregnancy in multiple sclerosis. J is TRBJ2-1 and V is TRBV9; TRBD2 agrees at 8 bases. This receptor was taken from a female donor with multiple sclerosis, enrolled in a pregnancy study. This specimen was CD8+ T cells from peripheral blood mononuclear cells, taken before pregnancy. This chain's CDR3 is CASSAGGYNEQFF. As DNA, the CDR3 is TGTGCCAGCAGCGCGGGAGGGTACAATGAGCAGTTCTTC.